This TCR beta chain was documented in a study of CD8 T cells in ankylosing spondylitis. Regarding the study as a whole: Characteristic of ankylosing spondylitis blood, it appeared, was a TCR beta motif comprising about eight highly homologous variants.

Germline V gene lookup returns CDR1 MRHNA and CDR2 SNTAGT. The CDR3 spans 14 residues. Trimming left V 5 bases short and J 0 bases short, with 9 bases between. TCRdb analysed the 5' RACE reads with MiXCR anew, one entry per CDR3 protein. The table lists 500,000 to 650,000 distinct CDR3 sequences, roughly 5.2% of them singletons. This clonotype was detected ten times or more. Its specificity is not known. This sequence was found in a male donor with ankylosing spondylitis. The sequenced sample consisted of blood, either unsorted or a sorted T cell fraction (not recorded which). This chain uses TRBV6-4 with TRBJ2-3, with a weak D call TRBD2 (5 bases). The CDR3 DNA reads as TGTGCCAGCAGTAGCGGTTTTAGCACAGATACGCAGTATTTT. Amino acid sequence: CASSSGFSTDTQYF.